This T cell receptor (beta chain) was captured by sequencing in a study of cytomegalovirus exposure and HLA in healthy donors. Comments on this clone: The antigen remains unidentified.

Libraries were prepared by immunoSEQ multiplex PCR; TCRdb keeps only in-frame clonotypes and omits some of them. The profile shows 71,000 or so clones, nearly 95% of them singletons. V lost 6 bases and J 4 bases, leaving 10 bases between the germline ends. Germline CDR1 is SNHLY and CDR2 is FYNNEI. CDR3 length: 13 residues. Notes on the study in general: In the roughly 130 validation repertoires, a later analysis found that first-cohort TCR clusters tended to co-occur.

Sequences were obtained from PBMCs. The TCR sequence derives from a woman younger than 30 in good health and CMV-seronegative. This sequence joins TRBV2 and TRBJ1-3; D is unresolved. The CDR3 DNA follows: TGTGCCAGCAGCCCTACGGGGGGAAACACCATATATTTT. Encoded protein: CASSPTGGNTIYF.